The T cell receptor (beta chain) under discussion was sequenced for a study of T cells after posttransplantation cyclophosphamide. Overall study results and limits: Recipient CMV seropositivity and CMV reactivation strongly tracked TRB clonality. Later blood repertoires were often dominated by clones from the donor CD8+ memory compartment.

The CDR3 covers 15 residues. Per germline, CDR1 SNHLY and CDR2 FYNNEI. Treatment was busulfan-fludarabine conditioning, a marrow graft, and cyclophosphamide on days +3 and +4. Turning to this clone: Its specificity is not known.

Method: immunoSEQ multiplex PCR; TCRdb's copy keeps in-frame clones and lacks some. The sample has around 3,300 clones, roughly 77% seen once. The sequence was collected from a male patient aged 55 to 69 who received an allogeneic stem cell transplant from a related donor and was CMV-positive. Some of these T cells may belong to the graft donor. The genes are TRBV2 and TRBJ1-1; 9 bases line up with TRBD1. The material sequenced was PBMCs, taken roughly 180 days after allogeneic stem cell transplant with posttransplant cyclophosphamide. CDR3 in amino acids: CTGAPTGQGYTEAFF. The CDR3 DNA sequence: TGTACCGGCGCGCCGACGGGACAGGGTTACACTGAAGCTTTCTTT. Full variable domain (missing parts from reference TRBV2 and TRBJ1-1): EPEVTQTPSHQVTQMGQEVILRCVPISNHLYFYWYRQILGQKVEFLVSFYNNEISEKSEIFDDQFSVERPDGSNFTLKIRSTKLEDSAMYFCTGAPTGQGYTEAFFGQGTRLTVV.